The present TCR beta chain was sequenced within a study of regulatory T cells in long-lasting Graves disease. Time point defined: persistent/refractory GD, antithyroid drugs over 5 years with positive TRAb. The authors made the TCR library using RNA they extracted from PBMCs. CDR1 and CDR2 from the germline V gene are LGHDT and YNNKEL (reference sequence). The trim removed 4 bases at V and 7 bases at J, leaving 7 bases unmatched. The CDR3 is 16 amino acids. In this sample, this clonotype turned up many times. To make TCR beta libraries, researchers used iRepertoire HTBI primers and Arm-PCR of CDR3 regions. One entry per CDR3 protein results from TCRdb running MiXCR on the multiplex PCR reads. The sample includes around 510,000 distinct CDR3 sequences, roughly 20% of them seen just once.

The chain combines TRBV3-1 with TRBJ2-4, with 13 bases identical to TRBD2. The sequences come from peripheral blood mononuclear cells (PBMCs), collected when the disease was refractory, from a patient treated with antithyroid drugs. This sequence originates from a female donor with Graves disease. The CDR3 sequence is CASSLRTSGSRNIQYF. DNA for the CDR3: TGTGCCAGCAGCCTTAGGACTAGCGGGAGCCGGAACATTCAGTACTTC.